This TCR beta chain derives from a study of cytomegalovirus exposure and HLA in healthy donors. At the level of the study: The Caucasian-associated ancestry cluster contained 81% of the roughly 400 genotyped donors.

Use of 60 Vbeta and 13 Jbeta primers characterized the PCR. TCRdb keeps only in-frame clones here, not all; method: immunoSEQ multiplex PCR. The sample yields some 130,000 clones, around three quarters seen once. Study observations and caveats: In a later analysis, most CMV-associated TCR beta chains appeared HLA-restricted.

Remarks on this clone: Its specificity is not known.

Material for sequencing was PBMCs. The sequence derives from a man aged 40-55 years in good health and CMV-seronegative.

CDR3 loop: CASSEGQGYYNEQFF. The CDR3 coding sequence is TGTGCCAGCAGTGAGGGACAGGGATACTACAATGAGCAGTTCTTC. The chain is built from TRBV6-1 and TRBJ2-1, with 9 positions matching TRBD1. The CDR3 has 15 amino acids. Losses at the gene ends were 3 bases for V and 3 bases for J; bases not matched to a gene: 3. Germline CDR1 is MNHNS and CDR2 is SASEGT.